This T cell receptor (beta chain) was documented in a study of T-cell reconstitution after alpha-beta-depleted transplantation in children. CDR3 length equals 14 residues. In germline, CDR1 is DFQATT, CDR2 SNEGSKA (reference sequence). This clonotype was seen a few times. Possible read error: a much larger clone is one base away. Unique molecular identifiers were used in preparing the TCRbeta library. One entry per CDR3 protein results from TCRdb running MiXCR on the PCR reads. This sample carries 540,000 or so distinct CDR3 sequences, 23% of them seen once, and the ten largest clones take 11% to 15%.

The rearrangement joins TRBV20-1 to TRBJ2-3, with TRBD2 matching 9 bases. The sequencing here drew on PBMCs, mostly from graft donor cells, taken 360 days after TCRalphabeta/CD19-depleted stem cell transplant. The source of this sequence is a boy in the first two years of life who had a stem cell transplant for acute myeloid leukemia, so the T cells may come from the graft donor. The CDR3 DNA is TGCAGTGCTAGACCCGGGACTAGCACAGATACGCGGTATTTT. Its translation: CSARPGTSTDTRYF.